A selection of T cell receptor beta chains follows, all from one sample in a study of blood T cells in healthy people across ages. One entry per CDR3 protein results from TCRdb running MiXCR on the 5' RACE reads. The sample records approximately 2,000,000 distinct CDR3 sequences, more than 35% being singletons. The sample comprised blood. These receptors all come from a human donor in good health. The CDR3 runs from the conserved cysteine through the conserved F or W. A D gene is named only where the DNA matches it firmly. Part of the rows lack a size; the others show once, few, many or a class for expanded clones.

abundance,d_gene,j_gene,v_gene,CDR3nt,CDR3aa
few,TRBD1,TRBJ1-2,TRBV6-4,TGTGCCAGCAGTGAGGGACAGGGGGCGAAAGGGACGAGATATGGCTACACCTTC,CASSEGQGAKGTRYGYTF
once,TRBD1,TRBJ1-2,TRBV2,TGTGCCAGCAGTGAATTTGGACAGGCCAACTATGGCTACACCTTC,CASSEFGQANYGYTF
few,NA,TRBJ1-6,TRBV11-2,TGTGCCAGCAGCTTAGAGTCTCCCCTTTCACCCCTCCACTTT,CASSLESPLSPLHF
NA,NA,TRBJ2-5,TRBV7-8,TGTGCCAGCAGCCGGAGGAGGGGGATGGAGACCCAGTACTTC,CASSRRRGMETQYF
NA,TRBD2,TRBJ2-1,TRBV6-5,TGTGCCAGCAGGATAACGGGACTAGCTAACGATGAGCAGTTCTTC,CASRITGLANDEQFF
NA,NA,TRBJ2-3,TRBV7-9,TGTGCCAGCAGCTTATTAGTACGAGAAACCACAGATACGCAGTATTTT,CASSLLVRETTDTQYF
once,NA,TRBJ2-2,TRBV11-1,NA,CVNSPAEGGVLHFGNGTRELFF
NA,NA,TRBJ2-6,TRBV6-1,TGTGCCAGCAGTCCAACTCAGGGGATACTAGGCTCTGGGGCCAACGTCCTGACTTTC,CASSPTQGILGSGANVLTF
NA,NA,TRBJ2-4,TRBV6-6,TGTGCCAGCAGTTTAAACGGGGTAGCCAAAAACATTCAGTACTTC,CASSLNGVAKNIQYF
few,TRBD1,TRBJ2-7,TRBV5-1,TGCGCCAGCAGCTTGGACAGGGGGCTCCCCTACGAGCAGTACTTC,CASSLDRGLPYEQYF
NA,NA,TRBJ1-1,TRBV7-9,TGTGCCAGCAGCTTAACCAGGGAAACTGAAGCTTTCTTT,CASSLTRETEAFF
NA,TRBD2,TRBJ2-1,TRBV4-3,TGCGCCAGCAGCCCCCTGGGGGGGGGAATCAACTCCTACAATGAGCAGTTCTTC,CASSPLGGGINSYNEQFF
NA,NA,TRBJ1-5,TRBV7-6,TGTGCCAGCAGCCCAACGGACAGAGAGGATCAGCCCCAGCATTTT,CASSPTDREDQPQHF
NA,NA,TRBJ2-3,TRBV7-2,TGTGCCAGCAGCTCGTCTGGAGTCGGAGATACGCAGTATTTT,CASSSSGVGDTQYF
many,NA,TRBJ2-3,TRBV27,TGTGCCAGCAGTTCTTTCAACACAGATACGCAGTATTTT,CASSSFNTDTQYF
once,TRBD1,TRBJ1-2,TRBV13,TGTGCCAGCAGCTTAGTGGGACGGACAGGGGCCCATGGCTGCACCTTC,CASSLVGRTGAHGCTF
NA,NA,TRBJ2-7,TRBV7-6,TGTGCCAGCAGCCGCAGCTTCTACGAGCAGTACTTC,CASSRSFYEQYF
NA,TRBD1,TRBJ2-7,TRBV12-3/TRBV12-4,TGTGCCAGCAGTTGCGTGACAGGGGGTTACGAGCAGTACTTC,CASSCVTGGYEQYF
NA,NA,TRBJ1-2,TRBV3-1,TGTGCCAGCAGTCAACAGGCAGCAAGTAACTATGGCTACACCTTC,CASSQQAASNYGYTF
few,TRBD1,TRBJ2-1,TRBV7-2,TGTGCCAGCAGCTTAGCCGGGACAGCTTACAATGAGCAGTTCTTC,CASSLAGTAYNEQFF
few,NA,TRBJ2-5,TRBV5-4,TGTGCCAGCAGCTCCCCTAGTGGGGGACCAGAGGGAGAGACCCAGTACTTC,CASSSPSGGPEGETQYF
NA,TRBD1,TRBJ2-3,TRBV10-3,TGTGCCATCAGCCCCCGGGACAGGGGAACAGATACGCAGTATTTT,CAISPRDRGTDTQYF
NA,NA,TRBJ1-5,TRBV20-1,TGCAGTGCTAGAGATCCCCGACAGCTAGACCAGCCCCAGCATTTT,CSARDPRQLDQPQHF
NA,NA,TRBJ1-1,TRBV25-1,TGTGCCAGCAGTGATTCAGGAAGGGGGAACACTGAAGCTTTCTTT,CASSDSGRGNTEAFF
few,NA,TRBJ2-1,TRBV28,TGTGCCAGCAACTTATGGCAGGGGAGCTACAATGAGCAGTTCTTC,CASNLWQGSYNEQFF
NA,NA,TRBJ1-1,TRBV29-1,TGCAGCGTTCAAAGTGGGGTATTTGTGAATAAAGGCACTGAAGCTTTCTTT,CSVQSGVFVNKGTEAFF
NA,NA,TRBJ1-2,TRBV29-1,TGCAGCGTTGAGTTGTACGGTCCTGGCTACACCTTC,CSVELYGPGYTF
NA,NA,TRBJ2-7,TRBV20-1,TGCAGTGCTAGAGATCCCCAGGGGGGTCTGAATGAGCAGTACTTC,CSARDPQGGLNEQYF
NA,NA,TRBJ1-2,TRBV18,TGTGCCAGCTCACCACCAGGGGCCCACTCTGATGGCTACACCTTC,CASSPPGAHSDGYTF
NA,TRBD2,TRBJ2-7,TRBV2,TGTGCCAGCAGTGAGGGAGGGGACCAGTTTGACGAGCAGTACTTC,CASSEGGDQFDEQYF